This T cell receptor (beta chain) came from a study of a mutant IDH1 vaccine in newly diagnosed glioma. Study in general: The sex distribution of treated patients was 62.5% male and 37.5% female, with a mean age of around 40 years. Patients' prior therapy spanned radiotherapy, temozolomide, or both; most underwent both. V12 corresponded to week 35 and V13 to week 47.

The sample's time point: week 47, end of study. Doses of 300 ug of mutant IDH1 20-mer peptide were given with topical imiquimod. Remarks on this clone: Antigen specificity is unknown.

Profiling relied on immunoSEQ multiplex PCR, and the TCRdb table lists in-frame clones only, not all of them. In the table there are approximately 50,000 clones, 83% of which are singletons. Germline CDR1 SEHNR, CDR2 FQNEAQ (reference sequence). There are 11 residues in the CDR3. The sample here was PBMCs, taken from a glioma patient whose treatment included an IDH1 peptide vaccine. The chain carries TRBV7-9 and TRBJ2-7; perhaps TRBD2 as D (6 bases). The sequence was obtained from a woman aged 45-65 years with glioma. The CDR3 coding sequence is TGTGCGACGGGGGAATCCTACGAGCAGTACTTC. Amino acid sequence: CATGESYEQYF.